A single sample gave rise to the 14 T cell receptor beta chains below, sequenced in a study of radiotherapy plus CTLA-4 blockade in lung cancer. Produced via immunoSEQ multiplex PCR; TCRdb's table is partial and in-frame only. The sample yields roughly 76,000 clones, less than 85% seen once. The material was peripheral blood, obtained from a patient treated with radiotherapy plus ipilimumab. The source of these receptors is a human donor with non-small cell lung cancer whose response to radiotherapy plus ipilimumab could not be evaluated.

The chain is built from TRBV6-1 and TRBJ1-2, with 7 positions matching TRBD1. The germline V gene encodes CDR1 MNHNS and CDR2 SASEGT. V gave up 6 bases and J gave up 8 bases; unmatched junction bases: 9. This CDR3 comprises 13 residues. CDR3 sequence reads: CASSDRVVRGYTF. The CDR3 DNA reads as TGTGCCAGCAGCGACAGGGTAGTGAGGGGCTACACCTTC.

This clone turned up a few times. In DNA, the CDR3 is TGTGCCAGCAGCTCCCGGGAGAACACTGAAGCTTTCTTT. Translation gives CASSSRENTEAFF. V is TRBV11-2 and J is TRBJ1-1; the D is unclear. The CDR3 contains 13 residues. Germline V gives CDR1 SGHAT, CDR2 FQNNGV. V shed 4 bases and J shed 1 base, with 7 bases lying between them.

This chain joins TRBV30 and TRBJ1-4, with 8 bases matching TRBD1. Per the germline V gene, CDR1 is GTSNPN and CDR2 is SVGIG (reference sequence). The CDR3 is made up of 14 amino acids. The V and J ends lost 1 base and 7 bases, in that order; junction bases with no gene match: 5. CDR3 sequence (DNA): TGTGCCTGGAGTGCACAGGGGGATGGTGAAAAACTGTTTTTT. It specifies CAWSAQGDGEKLFF.

In this sample, this clone turned up a few times. The chain employs TRBV19 and TRBJ1-4; no clear D gene. V lost 6 bases and J lost 7, with 18 bases in between. This CDR3 contains 15 residues. The germline CDR1 and CDR2 sequences are LNHDA and SQIVND (reference sequence). CDR3 amino acids: CASRPKDGLTEKLFF. In DNA, the CDR3 is TGTGCCAGTAGGCCAAAGGACGGACTAACTGAAAAACTGTTTTTT.

The chain is built from TRBV29-1 and TRBJ1-5; a weak D match, TRBD1 (5 bases). V lost 5 bases and J 4 bases, leaving 12 bases between the germline ends. CDR3 length: 13 amino acids. Germline CDR1 reads SQVTM; CDR2 reads ANQGSEA. The CDR3 reads CSVQGGGNQPQHF. The CDR3 coding sequence is TGCAGCGTTCAAGGTGGGGGGAATCAGCCCCAGCATTTT.

J is TRBJ1-2 and V is TRBV9; 7 bases align to TRBD1. The CDR3 spans 14 residues. V was pared by 3 bases and J by 3 bases, with 5 bases of the junction left unmatched. Germline-derived CDR1 and CDR2 are SGDLS and YYNGEE. This CDR3 is CASSARQGYYGYTF. CDR3 nucleotide sequence: TGTGCCAGCAGCGCTAGACAGGGATACTATGGCTACACCTTC.

The V call is TRBV6-1, the J call TRBJ2-1, with D possibly being TRBD2 (6 bases). In germline, CDR1 is MNHNS, CDR2 SASEGT. CDR3 size: 14 residues. Trimming stripped 7 bases from V and 2 bases from J, with 12 bases between. CDR3 DNA: TGTGCCAGCACCAGCGGGTGGACCTACAATGAGCAGTTCTTC. Translation: CASTSGWTYNEQFF.

The V gene is TRBV7-2, the J gene TRBJ1-2; D remains ambiguous. Germline CDR1 and CDR2: SGHTA and FQGNSA. V was shortened by 5 bases and J by 0 bases, with 13 bases between the two germline ends. There are 15 residues in the CDR3. The CDR3 reads CASSLPGATNYGYTF. In DNA form, the CDR3 reads TGTGCCAGCAGCCTGCCGGGTGCCACTAACTATGGCTACACCTTC.

V and J are TRBV7-2 and TRBJ2-2; 8 bases fit TRBD2. CDR1 and CDR2 (germline): SGHTA, FQGNSA. The CDR3 is made up of 19 amino acids. V gave up 4 bases and J gave up 0 bases; unmatched junction bases: 13. The DNA for the CDR3 is TGTGCCAGCAGCTGGGCGGGAGGCGCGGGGGGCGCGAACACCGGGGAGCTGTTTTTT. Translation gives CASSWAGGAGGANTGELFF.

The CDR3 sequence: CASSLDRKETQYF. The CDR3 DNA follows: TGTGCCAGCAGCCTGGACAGGAAAGAGACCCAGTACTTC. This chain uses TRBV6-1 with TRBJ2-5, with 7 positions matching TRBD1. V dropped 6 bases and J dropped 3; count of bases not matched to a gene: 4. The CDR3 is 13 amino acids. CDR1 is MNHNS and CDR2 is SASEGT in the germline V gene.

This clone occurred once. This sequence joins TRBV5-4 and TRBJ2-1; D not resolved. The V gene's germline CDR1 is SGHNT and CDR2 YYREEE (reference sequence). The length of the CDR3 is 15 residues. V was clipped by 0 bases and J by 0 bases, with 7 bases between them. As DNA, the CDR3 is TGTGCCAGCAGCTTGGAGGCAGGCTCCTACAATGAGCAGTTCTTC. Amino acid sequence: CASSLEAGSYNEQFF.

The chain carries TRBV6-1 and TRBJ1-6; TRBD1 might be the D (5 bases). V was clipped by 1 base and J by 12 bases, with 16 bases between them. There are 15 residues in the CDR3. Germline V gives CDR1 MNHNS, CDR2 SASEGT. The CDR3 DNA reads TGTGCCAGCAGTGAAGGCCAGGGAGGGAGAGTACCCCTCCACTTT. As protein: CASSEGQGGRVPLHF.

The chain recombines TRBV5-3 with TRBJ1-2; no reliable D call. TRBV5-3 has ORF status, its function being uncertain. The CDR3 totals 15 residues. Trimming removed 2 bases from V and 4 bases from J, with 15 bases in between. The CDR3, as DNA: TGTGCCAGAAGCTTAATCAGACCCTGGGCCTATGGCTACACCTTC. Residues: CARSLIRPWAYGYTF.

This clone was seen only once. This chain links TRBV4-2 with TRBJ1-1; D perhaps matches TRBD1 (6 bases). CDR1 and CDR2 (germline): LGHNA, YNFKEQ. The V and J ends lost 0 bases and 4 bases respectively, with 12 bases between them. The CDR3 totals 15 residues. The CDR3 loop is CASSQDPRGVTEAFF. CDR3 sequence (DNA): TGTGCCAGCAGCCAAGATCCCAGGGGAGTCACTGAAGCTTTCTTT.